This TCR beta chain was sequenced in a study of molecular identifiers for immune sequencing clone quantification. Trimming stripped 3 bases from V and 6 bases from J, with 9 bases between. CDR3 size: 13 residues. TCRdb redid the calling of the PCR reads with MiXCR, one entry per CDR3 protein. The table records around 460,000 distinct CDR3 sequences, about 20% of them present only once. The chain employs TRBV12-3 or TRBV12-4 and TRBJ1-5; D might be TRBD1 (5 bases). Sequenced input: naive CD8+ T cells from blood, with Jurkat cell RNA spiked in. Subset specified: FACS-sorted CD8+CD4-CCR7+CD45RA+ naive T cells. This clonotype originated in a human donor in good health. Some libraries in this study had Jurkat cell RNA spiked in. The CDR3 loop is CASSFSGPQPQHF. The CDR3 DNA is TGTGCCAGCAGTTTTTCGGGGCCTCAGCCCCAGCATTTT.